The 2 T cell receptor beta chains reported below all come from one sample, sequenced in a study of Tregs in tolerant kidney transplant recipients. Measured with immunoSEQ multiplex PCR; TCRdb has only the in-frame clones, and not every one. The sample records about 81,000 clones, around nine tenths being singletons. The nonmyeloablative bone marrow transplants came from related graft donors, with transient mixed chimerism. Sequenced here: CD4+ T cells from blood (PBMCs), sampled 24 months after the transplant. The receptors come from a human patient who received a combined kidney and bone marrow transplant. Among the T cells, some may be from the graft donor.

This clone was counted once. The chain recombines TRBV2 with TRBJ2-7, with TRBD2 identical over 9 bases. The CDR3 is 18 amino acids. Germline CDR1 SNHLY, CDR2 FYNNEI. J gave up 5 bases and V 7 bases, and 21 bases lay outside the gene matches. In DNA, the CDR3 is TGTGCCAGCAACCCAGGGGGGGGGCGATCAGCGGGAGGTCACGAGCAGTACTTC. This encodes CASNPGGGRSAGGHEQYF.

In the case of this clone: The same CDR3 is also encoded by other DNA sequences in this sample. The gene calls are TRBV9 and TRBJ1-2, with 9 bases fitting TRBD1. The CDR3 loop spans 13 amino acids. Losses at the gene ends were 2 bases for V and 5 bases for J; bases not matched to a gene: 1. CDR1 and CDR2 from the germline V gene are SGDLS and YYNGEE. The chain's CDR3 is CASSVGQGYGYTF. CDR3 DNA sequence: TGTGCCAGCAGCGTCGGACAGGGGTATGGCTACACCTTC.